The T cell receptor (beta chain) described here comes from a study of post-analysis software for immune sequencing data. Overall study results and limits: In patients, about five TRBV segments were more frequent than in controls, with TRBV5-6, TRBV5-1 and TRBV20-1 among them. People with multiple sclerosis had a significantly lower normalized Chao1 diversity than controls did.

About this clonotype: Its target is not known.

The CDR3 length is 13 residues. CDR1 SGHTA and CDR2 FQGTGA come from the germline V gene. Unique-molecular-identifier-tagged TCR beta cDNA libraries were used. Starting from roughly 1 to 10 million T cells, the study yielded 500,000 or so cDNA molecules. TCRdb processed the PCR reads anew with MiXCR; each CDR3 protein has one entry. The table lists hundreds of thousands of distinct CDR3 sequences, approximately 38% of them singletons, with less than 8% in the top ten. The chain links TRBV7-3 to TRBJ2-5, with D perhaps matching TRBD1 or TRBD2 (5 bases each). The J call may be wrong; the DNA end is better matched by TRBJ2-7. The sequenced sample consisted of blood. This TCR was sampled from a girl aged 2-10 years with multiple sclerosis. Written as DNA, the CDR3 is TGTGCCAGCAGCTCCCGGGACGGCTACGAGCAGTACTTC. It encodes CASSSRDGYEQYF.